This is a list of T cell receptor beta chains from one sample in a study of shared clonotypes between healthy human individuals. Sequenced by immunoSEQ multiplex PCR; TCRdb stores in-frame clones only, minus some. The sample has about 580,000 clones, roughly 98% seen once; the top ten hold 0.3%. The sample taken for sequencing was naive CD8+ T cells sorted from blood. Source of these receptors: a young man in good health. Each CDR3 is given with its conserved first and last residue. The D gene is left open where the match is weak. Expanded clones are given a class, and other clones once, few, many or no size at all.

TRBV5-1	TRBD1	.	TRBJ2-1	17	TGCGCCAGCAGCTTGGGGGTGGACAGGGTTCCCCACAATGAGCAGTTCTTC	CASSLGVDRVPHNEQFF
TRBV27	TRBD2	.	TRBJ2-3	15	TGTGCCAGCAGTCCCTGGACTAGCGGGAGAGATACGCAGTATTTT	CASSPWTSGRDTQYF
TRBV5-1	.	.	TRBJ1-3	14	TGCGCCAGCAGCTTGGAGGCAGGGAGGAACACCATATATTTT	CASSLEAGRNTIYF
TRBV5-1	.	once	TRBJ2-7	14	TGCGCCAGCAGCTTGGTCGGCAGTCTCTACGAGCAGTACTTC	CASSLVGSLYEQYF
TRBV5-1	TRBD2	.	TRBJ2-5	14	TGCGCCAGCAGCTTTACTAGCGGAATAGAGACCCAGTACTTC	CASSFTSGIETQYF
TRBV9	.	.	TRBJ2-1	14	TGTGCCAGCAGCGTAGCCCAGGTCGGGGATGAGCAGTTCTTC	CASSVAQVGDEQFF
TRBV5-4	.	.	TRBJ2-7	15	TGTGCCAGCAGACCAGACAATGCTCCAGACTACGAGCAGTACTTC	CASRPDNAPDYEQYF
TRBV12-5	.	.	TRBJ2-7	14	TGTGCTAGTGGTTTAGGTGGAAGCTCCTACGAGCAGTACTTC	CASGLGGSSYEQYF
TRBV4-3	TRBD2	.	TRBJ2-7	15	TGCGCCAGCAGCCAATCGACTAGCGCCTTGTACGAGCAGTACTTC	CASSQSTSALYEQYF
TRBV28	TRBD2	.	TRBJ2-1	16	TGTGCCAGCAGAATCGGGACTAGCGGGAGCTACAATGAGCAGTTCTTC	CASRIGTSGSYNEQFF
TRBV7-2	.	.	TRBJ2-7	12	TGTGCCAGCAGCTTAGACTCAGGCGAGCAGTACTTC	CASSLDSGEQYF
TRBV11-3	TRBD1	.	TRBJ2-7	13	TGTGCCAGCAGCCCAGGGGGCAGGAGCGAGCAGTACTTC	CASSPGGRSEQYF
TRBV9	.	.	TRBJ2-2	13	TGTGCCAGCAGCGTAGGGTCGTGGGGGGAGCTGTTTTTT	CASSVGSWGELFF
TRBV21-1	.	once	TRBJ2-3	17	TGTGCCAGCAGCAAAGGGGAAGACAGCGTTTATTGGGATACGCAGTATTTT	CASSKGEDSVYWDTQYF
TRBV13	.	.	TRBJ1-1	15	TGTGCCAGCAGCTCCCAGGACACCGTGAACACTGAAGCTTTCTTT	CASSSQDTVNTEAFF
TRBV11-2	TRBD2	.	TRBJ2-1	16	TGTGCCAGCGCGTCCTGGGAGCGGGAGGGCTACAATGAGCAGTTCTTC	CASASWEREGYNEQFF
TRBV7-3	.	.	TRBJ2-1	17	TGTGCCAGCAGCTTCCCGGCGGGACAGCGCTCCTACAATGAGCAGTTCTTC	CASSFPAGQRSYNEQFF
TRBV19	.	.	TRBJ1-1	13	TGTGCCAGTACCTGGGGGGCGCGGACTGAAGCTTTCTTT	CASTWGARTEAFF
TRBV29-1	TRBD1	.	TRBJ2-1	14	TGCAGCGTTGAAGATAGGACAGGGGGCAATGAGCAGTTCTTC	CSVEDRTGGNEQFF
TRBV19	TRBD2	.	TRBJ2-7	15	TGTGCCAGTAGCGATATAGCGGGTAGCTCCTACGAGCAGTACTTC	CASSDIAGSSYEQYF
TRBV6-5	TRBD1	.	TRBJ2-7	15	TGTGCCAGCAGTTTAACAGGGGGCCCCTCCTACGAGCAGTACTTC	CASSLTGGPSYEQYF
TRBV11-2	TRBD1	.	TRBJ2-7	16	TGTGCCAGCAGCTTAGGGGACAGCACTGGAGGCTACGAGCAGTACTTC	CASSLGDSTGGYEQYF
TRBV9	TRBD1	few	TRBJ2-3	16	TGTGCCAGCAGCGGACAGGGTGGGGGTAACACAGATACGCAGTATTTT	CASSGQGGGNTDTQYF
TRBV13	TRBD2	.	TRBJ2-7	13	TGTGCCAGCAGCCCGTTAGCGGGCTACGAGCAGTACTTC	CASSPLAGYEQYF
TRBV11-2	.	.	TRBJ2-1	15	TGTGCCAGCAGCTTATGGTCCGGGACAAACAATGAGCAGTTCTTC	CASSLWSGTNNEQFF
TRBV30	TRBD2	.	TRBJ2-1	14	TGTGCCTGGAGGGGACTAGCGGGACTCAATGAGCAGTTCTTC	CAWRGLAGLNEQFF
TRBV7-9	.	once	TRBJ2-7	12	TGTGCCAGCAGCGAAGGGCTGTACGAGCAGTACTTC	CASSEGLYEQYF
TRBV5-1	.	.	TRBJ1-1	15	TGCGCCAACAGCTTGTTGTCCCCACGGGGGACTGAAGCTTTCTTT	CANSLLSPRGTEAFF
TRBV19	.	.	TRBJ1-5	14	TGTGCCAGTAGATGGGACACGGCCTATCAGCCCCAGCATTTT	CASRWDTAYQPQHF
TRBV5-5	.	.	TRBJ2-4	14	TGTGCCAGCAGCTTGTACCCGGGCGCGGACATTCAGTACTTC	CASSLYPGADIQYF
TRBV28	TRBD2	once	TRBJ2-1	16	TGTGCCAGCAGTTTATACCGCGGGGGGGAGCACAATGAGCAGTTCTTC	CASSLYRGGEHNEQFF
TRBV4-1	.	.	TRBJ2-5	15	TGCGCCAGCAGCCCTCTAAACCCGGGGAAAGAGACCCAGTACTTC	CASSPLNPGKETQYF
TRBV20-1	.	.	TRBJ1-5	11	TGCAGTGCAGAGGGCAATCAGCCCCAGCATTTT	CSAEGNQPQHF
TRBV6-1	.	.	TRBJ2-7	14	TGTGCCAGCAGTGAAGGGAAGGGAGGCTACGAGCAGTACTTC	CASSEGKGGYEQYF
TRBV6-1	TRBD2	.	TRBJ2-7	13	TGTGCCAGCACACAACTAGCGGGAGCCGAGCAGTACTTC	CASTQLAGAEQYF
TRBV4-2	TRBD1	.	TRBJ2-7	14	TGTGCCAGCAGCCCGGCGACAGGGGGCGGCGAGCAGTACTTC	CASSPATGGGEQYF
TRBV5-1	.	.	TRBJ2-2	15	TGCGCCAGCAGCTTTTTCGGACGGAGCACCGGGGAGCTGTTTTTT	CASSFFGRSTGELFF
TRBV20-1	.	.	TRBJ2-7	11	TGCAGTGCTAGATCGGGGGTCGAGCAGTACTTC	CSARSGVEQYF
TRBV14	.	.	TRBJ2-3	14	TGTGCCAGCAGCCAATCGCCTAGATCAGATACGCAGTATTTT	CASSQSPRSDTQYF
TRBV9	.	.	TRBJ1-2	15	TGTGCCAGCAGCGTAGGCGGGGAGGCCAGCTATGGCTACACCTTC	CASSVGGEASYGYTF
TRBV5-1	TRBD1	.	TRBJ1-1	15	TGCGCCAGCAGCTTGTATGGTCAGGGGGTCCCTGAAGCTTTCTTT	CASSLYGQGVPEAFF
TRBV7-2	.	.	TRBJ2-7	13	TGTGCCAGCAGCTTAGAGGCGGAATACGAGCAGTACTTC	CASSLEAEYEQYF
TRBV5-1	.	.	TRBJ2-3	13	TGCGCCAGCAGCTTGGATTTCACAGATACGCAGTATTTT	CASSLDFTDTQYF
TRBV9	.	.	TRBJ2-1	15	TGTGCCAGCAGCGTCGGCGGCCGCTCCTACAATGAGCAGTTCTTC	CASSVGGRSYNEQFF
TRBV6-5	.	once	TRBJ2-7	13	TGTGCCAGCAGTTACCGGACGGCCTACGAGCAGTACTTC	CASSYRTAYEQYF
TRBV30	.	.	TRBJ2-7	14	TGTGCCTGGATGACCGGGGGACAACCCTACGAGCAGTACTTC	CAWMTGGQPYEQYF
TRBV1	.	.	TRBJ2-7	16	TGCACCAGCCACACACTAGCGGGACCCCCCTCCTACGAGCAGTACTTC	CTSHTLAGPPSYEQYF
TRBV4-1	TRBD2	.	TRBJ2-3	18	TGCGCCAGCAGCCAATTCGTCGCGGGGGGAGTCGGGACAGATACGCAGTATTTT	CASSQFVAGGVGTDTQYF
TRBV7-8	TRBD2	once	TRBJ2-5	15	TGTGCCAGCAGCTTGAGCGGGAGTTCGCAAGAGACCCAGTACTTC	CASSLSGSSQETQYF